The 3 T cell receptor beta chains reported below all come from one sample, sequenced in a study of beta chain features in type 1 diabetes. Study-level findings and limits: There was a moderate but significant shortening of TCRB CDR3s in all four CD4+ subsets of Type 1 diabetes patients.

All of the isolated RNA was reverse transcribed, so expressed TCRB transcripts were sequenced. Produced via immunoSEQ multiplex PCR; TCRdb's table is partial and in-frame only. The data show 120,000 to 150,000 clones, about 13% seen once. Their antigens remain unidentified. The sample was central memory CD4+ T cells from blood. The receptor source for this set is a man aged 18-30 years with type 1 diabetes.

In this sample, this clone turned up a few times. This chain connects TRBV6-6 to TRBJ1-2; D gene ambiguous. This CDR3 contains 14 residues. V gave up 4 bases and J gave up 3 bases, with 12 bases separating them. The germline V gene has CDR1 MNHNY and CDR2 SVGAGI (reference sequence). The CDR3 sequence is CASSLRRTDYGYTF. CDR3 nucleotides: TGTGCCAGCAGTTTGCGGCGCACTGACTATGGCTACACCTTC.

This clone was found a few times. The chain uses TRBV28 and TRBJ1-1, with D uncertain. CDR1 is MDHEN and CDR2 is SYDVKM in the germline V gene. V gave up 5 bases and J gave up 7 bases, with 8 bases separating them. The CDR3 has 11 residues. CDR3 sequence reads: CASSRSHEAFF. CDR3 sequence (DNA): TGTGCCAGCAGTCGGTCCCATGAAGCTTTCTTT.

The chain combines TRBV6-5 with TRBJ2-3; D possibly corresponds to TRBD2 (5 bases). The CDR3 extends over 14 amino acids. V lost 5 bases to trimming and J lost 1 base, with 10 bases between them. The germline V gene encodes CDR1 MNHEY and CDR2 SVGAGI. As DNA, the CDR3 is TGTGCCAGCAGTAAACTAGACCGCACAGATACGCAGTATTTT. Translated, it gives CASSKLDRTDTQYF.